The clone carrying this T cell receptor beta chain was seen repeatedly, ten times or more. Antigen specificity is unknown. This entry is derived from a study of identical twins. Study-wide findings and caveats: Model-predicted out-of-frame TCR alpha sharing fell below observed values in monozygotic twins.

Template switching created a universal primer site, and the cDNA included unique molecular identifiers. TCRdb ran MiXCR on the 5' RACE reads and lists one entry per CDR3 protein. The profile shows roughly 500,000 distinct CDR3 sequences, under 25% of them singletons. V shed 8 bases and J shed 6 bases, with 10 bases lying between them. Germline-derived CDR1 and CDR2 are SQVTM and ANQGSEA. This CDR3 spans 10 amino acids. This sample also appeared in a second study, on T cells expressing NK-cell markers.

The sequenced sample was CD4+ T cells sorted from blood. The clonotype originates from a woman younger than 35 in good health. The rearrangement uses TRBV29-1 and TRBJ1-2; D unclear. The CDR3 sequence: CSTTIDGYTF. CDR3 DNA sequence: TGCAGCACAACAATCGATGGCTACACCTTC.